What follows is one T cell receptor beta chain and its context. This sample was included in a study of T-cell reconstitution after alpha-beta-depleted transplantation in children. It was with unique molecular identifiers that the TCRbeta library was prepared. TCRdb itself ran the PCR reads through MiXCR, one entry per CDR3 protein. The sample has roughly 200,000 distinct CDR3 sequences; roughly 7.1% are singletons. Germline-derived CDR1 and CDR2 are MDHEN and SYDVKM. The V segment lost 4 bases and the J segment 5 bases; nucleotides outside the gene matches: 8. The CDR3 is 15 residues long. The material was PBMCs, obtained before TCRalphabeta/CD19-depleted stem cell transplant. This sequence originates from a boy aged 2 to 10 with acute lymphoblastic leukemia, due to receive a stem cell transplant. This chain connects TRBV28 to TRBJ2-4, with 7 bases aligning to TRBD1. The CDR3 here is CASSSRRQGENIQYF. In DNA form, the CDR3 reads TGTGCCAGCAGTTCCCGCCGACAGGGAGAAAACATTCAGTACTTC. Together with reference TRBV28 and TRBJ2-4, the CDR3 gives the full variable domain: DVKVTQSSRYLVKRTGEKVFLECVQDMDHENMFWYRQDPGLGLRLIYFSYDVKMKEKGDIPEGYSVSREKKERFSLILESASTNQTSMYLCASSSRRQGENIQYFGAGTRLSVL.